The 17 T cell receptor beta chains presented below share a single source sample, sequenced in a study of neoadjuvant nivolumab and ipilimumab in lung cancer. Generated by immunoSEQ multiplex PCR, the TCRdb table keeps only in-frame clones and is missing some. The sample yields tens of thousands of clones, nearly 90% seen once. Sequencing was performed on peripheral blood, taken before neoadjuvant nivolumab, alone or with ipilimumab. All receptors derive from an adult with non-small cell lung cancer.

The gene calls are TRBV10-3 and TRBJ2-3; 12 bases fit TRBD2. Trimming took 6 bases from V and 0 from J; bases not matched to a gene: 4. Germline CDR1 ENHRY, CDR2 SYGVKD. There are 16 residues in the CDR3. CDR3: CAISAGTSGSTDTQYF. DNA of the CDR3: TGTGCCATCAGCGCCGGGACTAGCGGGAGCACAGATACGCAGTATTTT.

J is TRBJ1-2 and V is TRBV27, with D unresolved. CDR3 length: 14 amino acids. Between the trimmed V and J ends, which lost 6 bases and 4 bases, there was a span of 15 bases. Germline V gives CDR1 MNHEY, CDR2 SMNVEV (reference sequence). This CDR3 is CASSNIDGRYGYTF. The CDR3 bases are TGTGCCAGCAGCAATATAGACGGCCGCTATGGCTACACCTTC.

This clone was observed a handful of times. The chain carries TRBV5-1 and TRBJ2-1; D is unclear. This CDR3 has 14 amino acids. CDR1 SGHRS and CDR2 YFSETQ come from the germline V gene. Trimming left V 4 bases short and J 5 bases short, with 13 bases between. The CDR3 sequence: CASSPLGYDNEQFF. The CDR3 DNA is TGCGCCAGCAGCCCCCTCGGCTACGACAATGAGCAGTTCTTC. The full variable domain, rest sourced from reference TRBV5-1 and TRBJ2-1, is KAGVTQTPRYLIKTRGQQVTLSCSPISGHRSVSWYQQTPGQGLQFLFEYFSETQRNKGNFPGRFSGRQFSNSRSEMNVSTLELGDSALYLCASSPLGYDNEQFFGPGTRLTVL.

The table lists this clone with a few counts. The J gene is TRBJ2-5, the V gene TRBV2; possibly TRBD1 for D (5 bases). CDR1 and CDR2 (germline): SNHLY, FYNNEI. Trimming left V 7 bases short and J 3 bases short, with 12 bases between. The CDR3 is 13 residues long. The CDR3 coding sequence is TGTGCCAGCACACAGGATAATGAAGAGACCCAGTACTTC. Translated, it gives CASTQDNEETQYF.

V and J are TRBV5-1 and TRBJ2-7, with TRBD1 matching over 8 bases. The CDR3 sequence is 14 residues long. V trimming: 5 bases; J trimming: 0 bases; junction bases outside the gene matches: 4. Germline V gene data show CDR1 as SGHRS and CDR2 as YFSETQ. CDR3 sequence: CASRGQVSSYEQYF. CDR3 DNA: TGCGCCAGCAGGGGACAGGTTAGCTCCTACGAGCAGTACTTC.

J is TRBJ2-5 and V is TRBV7-2, with 7 bases fitting TRBD1. In germline, CDR1 is SGHTA, CDR2 FQGNSA. The CDR3 loop spans 16 amino acids. V shed 1 base, J shed 2 bases, and the junction held 7 bases outside the gene matches. This chain's CDR3 is CASSLGSGQVQETQYF. The DNA for the CDR3 is TGTGCCAGCAGCTTAGGCAGTGGACAGGTTCAAGAGACCCAGTACTTC.

The rearrangement uses TRBV6-5 and TRBJ2-7, with D perhaps TRBD1 (6 bases). The CDR3 has 12 residues. V dropped 7 bases and J dropped 6 bases, with 13 bases sitting between them. Germline CDR1 and CDR2: MNHEY and SVGAGI. The CDR3 DNA reads TGTGCCAGCACCCAAGCCAGGGGCGAGCAGTACTTC. Translating it yields CASTQARGEQYF.

As DNA, the CDR3 is TGTGCCAGCAGTCGTCTAGCGGGAAAAGATACGCAGTATTTT. Translation gives CASSRLAGKDTQYF. This rearrangement joins TRBV9 to TRBJ2-3; 9 bases agree with TRBD2. The CDR3 contains 14 residues. The germline V gene has CDR1 SGDLS and CDR2 YYNGEE. After removal of 5 bases from V and 5 bases from J, the junction contained 6 bases not matched to a gene.

The V gene is TRBV6-4, the J gene TRBJ1-3; D not resolved. This CDR3 is 15 amino acids long. Per the germline V gene, CDR1 is MRHNA and CDR2 is SNTAGT. V lost 3 bases and J lost 2, with 11 bases in between. CDR3 loop: CASSESRSTGNTIYF. The CDR3 DNA follows: TGTGCCAGCAGTGAAAGCCGAAGCACTGGAAACACCATATATTTT.

Worth noting for this clone: The junction differs from germline at one of its ends, possibly a read error. Here the CDR3 DNA reads TGCAGCGTGGGGACTAGCGGGAAGAGGGATTTT. Translated: CSVGTSGKRDF. The chain links TRBV29-1 to TRBJ2-3, with 13 nucleotides matching TRBD2. The CDR3 length is 11 residues. The germline V gene encodes CDR1 SQVTM and CDR2 ANQGSEA.

This clone was picked up one time. The chain combines TRBV6-5 with TRBJ1-4; no firm D call. The germline CDR1 and CDR2 sequences are MNHEY and SVGAGI. Between the trimmed V and J ends, which lost 6 bases and 4 bases, there was a span of 12 bases. The CDR3 runs 14 residues. CDR3 sequence: CASRTWQFNEKLFF. In nucleotides, the CDR3 is TGTGCCAGCAGAACCTGGCAGTTTAATGAAAAACTGTTTTTT.

This clone has just one count. The chain couples TRBV7-2 to TRBJ1-3, with 9 bases that match TRBD1. The V gene end was trimmed by 8 bases and the J gene end by 5 bases; junction bases not matched to a gene: 10. The germline CDR1 and CDR2 sequences are SGHTA and FQGNSA. The CDR3 is 15 residues long. DNA for the CDR3: TGTGCCAGCTTCGCCGGGACAGGGATGAGAAACACCATATATTTT. Amino acid sequence: CASFAGTGMRNTIYF.

V usage is TRBV7-9 and J usage is TRBJ2-7; either TRBD1 or TRBD2 may fit D (5 bases each). Germline V lookup: CDR1 SEHNR, CDR2 FQNEAQ (reference sequence). Trimming pared 3 bases from V and 2 bases from J, leaving 14 bases between. The CDR3 contains 15 residues. CDR3 DNA sequence: TGTGCCAGCAGCTTCCCAAGCGGACAACCCTACGAGCAGTACTTC. It is translated as CASSFPSGQPYEQYF.

The genes are TRBV5-3 and TRBJ2-7; no firm D call. TRBV5-3 is classed as an ORF, of uncertain function. This CDR3 is built from 17 residues. Trimming pared 0 bases from V and 3 bases from J, leaving 19 bases between. CDR3 sequence: CARSLARRGSLIYEQYF. CDR3 sequence (DNA): TGTGCCAGAAGCTTGGCCCGCCGTGGTAGTTTAATCTACGAGCAGTACTTC.

The chain recombines TRBV6-1 with TRBJ2-6; 7 bases align to TRBD2. Germline CDR1 reads MNHNS; CDR2 reads SASEGT. The CDR3 length is 19 residues. With 4 bases clipped from V and 0 bases from J, the junction kept 12 bases outside the gene matches. CDR3 protein: CASSVGGFPFSSGANVLTF. In DNA form, the CDR3 reads TGTGCCAGCAGTGTGGGGGGGTTCCCGTTCAGCTCTGGGGCCAACGTCCTGACTTTC.

In this sample, this clone turned up once. This chain's CDR3 is CASSSGTVETQYF. The CDR3 DNA reads TGTGCCAGCAGCTCCGGAACCGTGGAGACCCAGTACTTC. The J gene is TRBJ2-5, the V gene TRBV7-6; D gene uncertain. V dropped 4 bases and J dropped 5 bases, with 11 bases sitting between them. Germline V gene sequence: CDR1 SGHVS, CDR2 FNYEAQ. CDR3 length: 13 residues.

This clone appeared a single time. The chain employs TRBV5-1 and TRBJ1-2; D possibly corresponds to TRBD1 (6 bases). The CDR3 sequence is 15 residues long. V was trimmed by 0 bases and J by 5 bases, leaving 14 bases between them. Germline V CDR1 and CDR2: SGHRS, YFSETQ. CDR3 residues: CASSLATAGEYGYTF. The CDR3 bases are TGCGCCAGCAGCTTGGCCACCGCAGGGGAATATGGCTACACCTTC.